This is a list of T cell receptor beta chains from one sample in a study of CD8+ T cells in alopecia areata. This table comes from immunoSEQ multiplex PCR, and its TCRdb copy is limited to in-frame clones, with some not included. This sample has almost 250,000 clones, with 67% found just once. Sequenced material: CD4+ T cells sorted from blood, taken at week 0. Every receptor here comes from a human donor with alopecia areata. Each CDR3 is given with its conserved first and last residue. Fields, in order: V gene, J gene, D gene, clone size, CDR3 protein, CDR3 DNA. The D gene is left open where the match is weak. Rows may omit the clone size; those that give it use once, few, many or a size class.

TRBV6-5	TRBJ2-5	TRBD2	.	CASSYSVAGAPQYF	TGTGCCAGCAGTTACTCGGTAGCGGGGGCCCCCCAGTACTTC
TRBV2	TRBJ1-5	.	few	CASSGRGGAGQPQHF	TGTGCCAGCAGTGGGAGGGGGGGCGCAGGTCAGCCCCAGCATTTT
TRBV14	TRBJ1-2	.	few	CASSQDEGTYGYTF	TGTGCCAGCAGCCAAGATGAGGGTACCTATGGCTACACCTTC
TRBV11-2	TRBJ2-1	.	.	CASNPGDSYNEQFF	TGTGCCAGCAACCCGGGGGACTCCTACAATGAGCAGTTCTTC
TRBV6-5	TRBJ2-7	.	.	CASRRQGGYEQYF	TGTGCCAGCAGGAGACAGGGAGGCTACGAGCAGTACTTC
TRBV11-2	TRBJ2-6	.	.	CASSLRGAGANVLTF	TGTGCCAGCAGCTTACGGGGGGCCGGGGCCAACGTCCTGACTTTC
TRBV14	TRBJ2-5	.	.	CASSRLLQETQYF	TGTGCCAGCAGCCGCCTCTTACAAGAGACCCAGTACTTC
TRBV7-9	TRBJ2-5	.	.	CASSLFREETQYF	TGTGCCAGCAGCTTATTTCGAGAAGAGACCCAGTACTTC
TRBV5-1	TRBJ1-2	TRBD1	.	CASSDRGLGYTF	TGCGCCAGCAGCGACAGGGGGCTTGGCTACACCTTC
TRBV2	TRBJ2-4	TRBD2	few	CASRDGRDIQYF	TGTGCCAGCAGGGACGGGAGGGACATTCAGTACTTC
TRBV30	TRBJ2-7	.	.	CAWSTGTAFYEQYF	TGTGCCTGGAGCACCGGGACTGCTTTTTACGAGCAGTACTTC
TRBV5-1	TRBJ1-2	.	.	CASSLQGGYGYTF	TGCGCCAGCAGCTTGCAGGGTGGTTATGGCTACACCTTC
TRBV27	TRBJ2-1	TRBD1	few	CASSLRQGVTYNEQFF	TGTGCCAGCAGTTTGCGGCAGGGGGTCACCTACAATGAGCAGTTCTTC
TRBV9	TRBJ1-4	.	.	CASSRTADEKLFF	TGTGCCAGCAGCCGGACAGCAGATGAAAAACTGTTTTTT
TRBV23-1	TRBJ2-3	.	.	CASSQESDTQYF	TGCGCCAGCAGTCAAGAGTCAGATACGCAGTATTTT
TRBV4-3	TRBJ2-5	TRBD1	.	CASSQEGRGLETQYF	TGCGCCAGCAGCCAAGAAGGCAGGGGGCTAGAGACCCAGTACTTC
TRBV4-3	TRBJ2-4	TRBD1	.	CASSRGQGMGNIQYF	TGCGCCAGCAGCCGCGGACAGGGGATGGGCAACATTCAGTACTTC
TRBV5-1	TRBJ1-1	.	.	CASSLGEMNTEAFF	TGCGCCAGCAGCTTGGGTGAGATGAACACTGAAGCTTTCTTT
TRBV13	TRBJ2-3	.	.	CASSSRGGYRLDTQYF	TGTGCCAGCAGCTCCCGTGGAGGGTACAGATTAGATACGCAGTATTTT
TRBV9	TRBJ2-1	.	.	CASSPGVLGNNEQFF	TGTGCCAGCAGCCCAGGGGTCCTGGGAAACAATGAGCAGTTCTTC
TRBV30	TRBJ2-3	.	.	CAWSPSYPRTTTDTQYF	TGTGCCTGGAGTCCGTCGTACCCCCGGACAACCACAGATACGCAGTATTTT
TRBV30	TRBJ1-3	TRBD1	.	CAWDRGSGNTIYF	TGTGCCTGGGACAGGGGCTCTGGAAACACCATATATTTT
TRBV7-2	TRBJ2-7	.	once	CASSSAYRGEQYF	TGTGCCAGCAGCTCCGCTTATAGAGGCGAGCAGTACTTC
TRBV30	TRBJ1-2	.	.	CAWSVGQPSGFNYGYTF	TGTGCCTGGAGTGTAGGACAGCCGAGCGGCTTTAACTATGGCTACACCTTC
TRBV6-6	TRBJ1-1	.	.	CASSYLPGMITEAFF	TGTGCCAGCAGTTACTTACCCGGCATGATCACTGAAGCTTTCTTT
TRBV7-9	TRBJ1-5	.	.	CASSLPNQPQHF	TGTGCCAGCAGCTTACCCAATCAGCCCCAGCATTTT
TRBV15	TRBJ1-2	TRBD1	few	CATSGGPGTENYGYTF	TGTGCCACCAGCGGGGGGCCCGGGACAGAGAACTATGGCTACACCTTC
TRBV30	TRBJ2-1	.	few	CAWSLDKNNEQFF	TGTGCCTGGAGTTTGGACAAGAACAATGAGCAGTTCTTC
TRBV29-1	TRBJ2-2	.	.	CSAGRGTGELFF	TGCAGCGCCGGCCGGGGGACCGGGGAGCTGTTTTTT
TRBV6-5	TRBJ1-2	TRBD1	.	CASRQRTTGVTGYTF	TGTGCCAGCAGACAAAGGACTACAGGGGTGACTGGCTACACCTTC
TRBV6-6	TRBJ2-5	.	.	CASTQVEETQYF	TGTGCCAGCACCCAGGTGGAAGAGACCCAGTACTTC
TRBV25-1	TRBJ2-3	.	few	CASSEYKASTDTQYF	TGTGCCAGCAGTGAATATAAAGCTAGCACAGATACGCAGTATTTT
TRBV2	TRBJ2-3	TRBD2	few	CASSEVRTSGGDTQYF	TGTGCCAGCAGTGAAGTTAGGACTAGCGGGGGCGATACGCAGTATTTT
TRBV7-6	TRBJ2-3	TRBD2	.	CASSPSGGTDTQYF	TGTGCCAGCAGTCCTAGCGGGGGCACAGATACGCAGTATTTT
TRBV5-5	TRBJ2-1	.	few	CASSLVGRYNNEQFF	TGTGCCAGCAGCTTGGTAGGCAGGTACAACAATGAGCAGTTCTTC
TRBV4-3	TRBJ1-6	TRBD1	few	CASSQAPGQGSSSYNSPLHF	TGCGCCAGCAGCCAGGCCCCCGGACAGGGGTCAAGCTCCTATAATTCACCCCTCCACTTT
TRBV29-1	TRBJ1-1	.	.	CSVEWQDTEAFF	TGCAGCGTTGAATGGCAGGACACTGAAGCTTTCTTT
TRBV7-9	TRBJ1-2	.	few	CASSQQGGYGYTF	TGTGCCAGCAGCCAACAGGGAGGCTATGGCTACACCTTC
TRBV20-1	TRBJ2-7	.	.	CSARYHEQYF	TGCAGTGCTAGGTATCACGAGCAGTACTTC
TRBV4-3	TRBJ1-3	.	.	CASSQDFATASGNTIYF	TGCGCCAGCAGCCAAGATTTCGCGACAGCCTCTGGAAACACCATATATTTT